The source of this TCR beta chain is a study of T cell clones after liver transplantation. Study context: Pre-transplant mixed lymphocyte reactions yielded third-party-reactive TCRbeta sequences as comparators for graft-donor-reactive sequences.

Whole-study results and caveats: Graft donor-reactive T cells may have migrated into the graft rather than being deleted.

Measured with immunoSEQ multiplex PCR; TCRdb has only the in-frame clones, and not every one. The table lists about 72,000 clones, around nine tenths of them singletons. V gave up 3 bases and J gave up 2 bases, with 4 bases separating them. This CDR3 is built from 12 residues. Germline V gives CDR1 SGDLS, CDR2 YYNGEE. A remark on this clone: Its antigen is not known.

The starting material was CD4+ T cells from blood, obtained before liver transplant. The chain employs TRBV9 and TRBJ2-3, with unresolved D. This TCR derives from a human donor who received a liver transplant. The CDR3 DNA follows: TGTGCCAGCAGCGGACACACAGATACGCAGTATTTT. It codes for CASSGHTDTQYF.